This is a list of T cell receptor beta chains from one sample in a study of identical twins. TCRdb re-derived calls from the 5' RACE reads in MiXCR, one entry per CDR3 protein. The data contain some 440,000 distinct CDR3 sequences, 20% to 25% of them singletons. The sample was also reused in another study, on T cells expressing NK-cell markers.

The sequenced material came from CD4+ T cells sorted from blood. The source is a woman aged 18 to 35 in good health. The CDR3 runs from the conserved cysteine through the conserved F or W. A D gene is named only where the DNA matches it firmly. Only part of the rows carry a size: once, few, many, or a class if the clone is expanded.

v_gene	d_gene	j_gene	abundance	CDR3nt	CDR3aa
TRBV11-2	.	TRBJ1-4	many	TGTGCCAGCAGCTCAGGACCCCGACTGTTTTTT	CASSSGPRLFF
TRBV18	.	TRBJ2-5	.	TGTGCCAGCTCGCCAACGGGTCCCCCAGGGACCCAGTACTTC	CASSPTGPPGTQYF
TRBV7-9	.	TRBJ2-7	.	TGTGCCAGCAGCTTTTCAGCGAGCTACGAGCAGTACTTC	CASSFSASYEQYF
TRBV29-1	TRBD1	TRBJ1-2	.	TGCAGCGTTGAAGATCTTTGGGACAGGGAGAGTGGCTACACCTTC	CSVEDLWDRESGYTF
TRBV18	.	TRBJ2-7	once	TGTGCCAGCTCACTCCGGGGACAAGTTGTCGAGCAGTACTTC	CASSLRGQVVEQYF
TRBV6-1	TRBD1	TRBJ1-2	few	TGTGCCAGCACCGCAGCGACAGGGGGCGTCTATGGCTACACCTTC	CASTAATGGVYGYTF
TRBV20-1	.	TRBJ2-1	.	TGCAGTGCAAACATTGGCCCCAGATTTCGCGATGAGCAGTTCTTC	CSANIGPRFRDEQFF
TRBV7-2	TRBD1	TRBJ1-1	few	TGTGCCAGCAGCTTAGGCGACAGGGAGGGCACTGAAGCTTTCTTT	CASSLGDREGTEAFF
TRBV5-1	.	TRBJ2-2	.	TGCGCCAGCAGTTCTTCCCACCAGGGAGCCGGGGAGCTGTTTTTT	CASSSSHQGAGELFF
TRBV18	.	TRBJ2-6	.	TGTGCCAGCTCAGCCCGACAGGATCTAAGCTCTGGGGCCAACGTCCTGACTTTC	CASSARQDLSSGANVLTF
TRBV6-5	.	TRBJ2-3	few	TGTGCCAGCAGTTACATGTATACGCAGTATTTT	CASSYMYTQYF
TRBV5-1	TRBD1	TRBJ2-7	.	TGCGCCAGCAGAAGACAGGGGGTAAGCTACGAGCAGTACTTC	CASRRQGVSYEQYF
TRBV20-1	.	TRBJ2-1	.	TGCAGTGCTCCGTCACGGGATGAGCAGTTCTTC	CSAPSRDEQFF
TRBV20-1	TRBD2	TRBJ2-1	.	TGCAGTGCTAGAGATTTTCTCGGCGGGGGGGTAGGTGAGCAGTTCTTC	CSARDFLGGGVGEQFF
TRBV7-2	.	TRBJ2-3	.	TGTGCCAGCCGTGGGCGGAAGTCGTACACAGATACGCAGTATTTT	CASRGRKSYTDTQYF
TRBV12-3/TRBV12-4	TRBD1	TRBJ2-3	few	TGTGCCAGCAGTTCCGAAGACGGAACAGGGGTTGCGAATACGCAGTATTTT	CASSSEDGTGVANTQYF
TRBV10-1	TRBD2	TRBJ2-1	few	TGCGCCAGCAGTGAGTTACCTAGCGGGGGGTTGGACAATGAGCAGTTCTTC	CASSELPSGGLDNEQFF
TRBV3-1	.	TRBJ1-2	.	TGTGCCAGCAGCCAGGGCCATGGCTACACCTTC	CASSQGHGYTF
TRBV25-1	TRBD1	TRBJ2-1	few	TGTGCCAGCAGTGATCGGACAGGCCAGAGCTCCTACAATGAGCAGTTCTTC	CASSDRTGQSSYNEQFF
TRBV5-1	TRBD2	TRBJ2-1	.	TGCGCCAGCAGCTTGCAACCAGCGGGGGGGCCTGACGATGAGCAGTTCTTC	CASSLQPAGGPDDEQFF
TRBV25-1	TRBD1	TRBJ1-2	.	TGTGCCAGCAGTGCCTCGAGGGGGCTTAAGAACTATGGCTACACCTTC	CASSASRGLKNYGYTF
TRBV11-2	.	TRBJ2-2	few	TGTGCCAGCAGCCCCCGCGGCACTCAGAGCACCGGGGAGCTGTTTTTT	CASSPRGTQSTGELFF
TRBV5-1	.	TRBJ2-7	few	TGCGCCAGCAGCTTGACAGGGTTAAGGTACGAGCAGTACTTC	CASSLTGLRYEQYF
TRBV12-3/TRBV12-4	TRBD2	TRBJ2-3	.	TGTGCCAGCAGTAGCGGGAGAGGCACAGATACGCAGTATTTT	CASSSGRGTDTQYF
TRBV12-3/TRBV12-4	.	TRBJ2-7	.	TGTGCCAGCAGTTTAAAGGGAGGCTACGAGCAGTACTTC	CASSLKGGYEQYF
TRBV7-8	.	TRBJ1-3	few	TGTGCCAGCAGCTTAGCGGGGATAAACACCATATATTTT	CASSLAGINTIYF
TRBV7-2	.	TRBJ1-1	.	TGTGCCAGCAGCTTATTCTCCTTGACTGAAGCTTTCTTT	CASSLFSLTEAFF
TRBV2	.	TRBJ1-1	.	TGTGCCAGCAGTGAATATGGGGACACTGAAGCTTTCTTT	CASSEYGDTEAFF
TRBV20-1	TRBD1	TRBJ2-7	.	TGCAGTGCTTCGGGACAGCCAGCCGGCGAGCAGTACTTC	CSASGQPAGEQYF
TRBV28	TRBD1	TRBJ1-2	.	TGTGCCAGCAGTTTGTGGGACAGGGCTGTCGGAGGCTACACCTTC	CASSLWDRAVGGYTF
TRBV5-1	.	TRBJ1-5	few	TGCGCCAGCAGCGATATATTAGTGGGAGGAATTAGCAATCAGCCCCAGCATTTT	CASSDILVGGISNQPQHF
TRBV20-1	TRBD2	TRBJ2-5	few	TGCAGTGCTCCCTTAGCGGGAGGTGGAGAGACCCAGTACTTC	CSAPLAGGGETQYF
TRBV6-1	TRBD2	TRBJ2-2	.	TGTGCCAGCAGGGAAGCGGGACGCACCGGGGAGCTGTTTTTT	CASREAGRTGELFF
TRBV28	.	TRBJ2-7	few	TGTGCCAGCAGTTGGGACCCGTGGTACGAGCAGTACTTC	CASSWDPWYEQYF
TRBV19	.	TRBJ1-3	.	TGTGCCAGTAGAAGGGTCGGAGCCTCTGGAAACACCATATATTTT	CASRRVGASGNTIYF
TRBV15	.	TRBJ2-7	few	TGTGCCACCAGCATGGAGGGCGAGCAGTACTTC	CATSMEGEQYF
TRBV24-1	.	TRBJ2-1	once	TGTGCCACCAGTGACCCCAACGCCTACAATGAGCAGTTCTTC	CATSDPNAYNEQFF
TRBV20-1	.	TRBJ2-1	few	TGCAGTGCTACAATCCAGCGCAATGAGCAGTTCTTC	CSATIQRNEQFF
TRBV2	TRBD2	TRBJ2-4	.	TGTGCCAGCAGTGTACTAGCGGGAGGTGGCGCCATTCAGTACTTC	CASSVLAGGGAIQYF
TRBV12-3/TRBV12-4	.	TRBJ1-1	few	TGTGCCAGCACCCCATGGGGGCGGAACACTGAAGCTTTCTTT	CASTPWGRNTEAFF
TRBV10-3	.	TRBJ2-3	.	TGTGCCATCAAAGACCGCACAGATACGCAGTATTTT	CAIKDRTDTQYF
TRBV5-1	.	TRBJ1-3	few	TGCGCCAGCAGCTTGCAGGGAGAGTCTGGAAACACCATATATTTT	CASSLQGESGNTIYF
TRBV10-1	TRBD2	TRBJ2-7	.	TGCGCCAGCCCGTGGGGAGGGGCCCAAGGGAGCGAGCAGTACTTC	CASPWGGAQGSEQYF
TRBV6-2/TRBV6-3	TRBD2	TRBJ2-5	few	TGTGCCAGCAGGCTAGCGGGCACGAAGACCCAGTACTTC	CASRLAGTKTQYF
TRBV20-1	.	TRBJ2-1	.	TGCAGTGGGGTGGCTGGACCCACTCGTAATGAGCAGTTCTTC	CSGVAGPTRNEQFF
TRBV5-1	.	TRBJ1-2	.	TGCGCCAGCAGCTTAGAGCTTAGAGCTAACTATGGCTACACCTTC	CASSLELRANYGYTF
TRBV29-1	.	TRBJ2-3	.	TGCAGCGTTCTATCAGATACGCAGTATTTT	CSVLSDTQYF
TRBV20-1	.	TRBJ2-2	.	TGCAGTGCTAGGCCCCCTCCGAACACCGGGGAGCTGTTTTTT	CSARPPPNTGELFF
TRBV11-1	.	TRBJ1-2	few	TGTGCCAGCAGCTTAGCGGAATCCTACGGTGTCTCCCTCTATGGCTACACCTTC	CASSLAESYGVSLYGYTF
TRBV20-1	TRBD2	TRBJ2-3	.	TGCAGTGCTAGATCGACAATAGTAGCGGGTACGCAGTATTTT	CSARSTIVAGTQYF
TRBV5-1	.	TRBJ2-5	few	TGCGCCAGCAGCTTGGAGAGTCAGGGGACCCAGTACTTC	CASSLESQGTQYF
TRBV12-5	.	TRBJ2-2	.	TGTGCTAGTGGTTTCTCGGGGGGCGACGGGGAGCTGTTTTTT	CASGFSGGDGELFF
TRBV7-9	.	TRBJ2-7	few	TGTGCCAGCGGAAATCCAAGGGGCGGGGGCGCCGGGTACGAGCAGTACTTC	CASGNPRGGGAGYEQYF
TRBV7-9	TRBD1	TRBJ1-1	.	TGTGCCAGCAGCTTAGTTGGGACAGGGGGCCGAGCAGCTTTCTTT	CASSLVGTGGRAAFF
TRBV18	.	TRBJ1-1	.	TGTGCCAGCTCACCAAGCGGGGGGACTACTGAAGCTTTCTTT	CASSPSGGTTEAFF
TRBV5-6	.	TRBJ2-1	few	TGTGCCAGCAGCCGCGAACTAGAGCAGTTCTTC	CASSRELEQFF
TRBV20-1	.	TRBJ1-2	few	TGCAGTGTAGGGCAGGGAGGGAGCTATGGCTACACCTTC	CSVGQGGSYGYTF
TRBV7-7	.	TRBJ2-1	.	TGTGCTAGCAGCCACGGACTCGACAATGAGCAGTTCTTC	CASSHGLDNEQFF
TRBV6-2/TRBV6-3	TRBD2	TRBJ2-2	.	TGTGCCGGGAAGCGGGGGGGCGAGGCCGGGGAGCTGTTTTTT	CAGKRGGEAGELFF